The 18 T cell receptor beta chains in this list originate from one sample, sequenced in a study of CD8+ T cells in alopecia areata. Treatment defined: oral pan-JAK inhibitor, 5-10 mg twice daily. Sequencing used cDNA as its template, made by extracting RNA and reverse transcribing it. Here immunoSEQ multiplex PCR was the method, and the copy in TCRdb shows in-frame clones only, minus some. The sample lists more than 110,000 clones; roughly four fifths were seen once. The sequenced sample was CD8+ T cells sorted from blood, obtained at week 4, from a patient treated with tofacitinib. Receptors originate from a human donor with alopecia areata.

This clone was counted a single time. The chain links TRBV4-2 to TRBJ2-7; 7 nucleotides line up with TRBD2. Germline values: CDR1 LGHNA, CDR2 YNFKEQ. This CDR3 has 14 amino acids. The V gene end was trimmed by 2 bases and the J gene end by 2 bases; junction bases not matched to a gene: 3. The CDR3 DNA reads TGTGCCAGCAGCCAATCGGGGGGTCCCTACGAGCAGTACTTC. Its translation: CASSQSGGPYEQYF.

The CDR3 DNA reads TGTGCCAGTAACCTGGGGGGGAACACCGGGGAGCTGTTTTTT. Translated, it gives CASNLGGNTGELFF. The chain is built from TRBV19 and TRBJ2-2; TRBD2 might be the D (6 bases). Germline CDR1 LNHDA, CDR2 SQIVND (reference sequence). The CDR3 contains 14 residues. Trimming cost V 7 bases and J 1 base, with 10 bases left between them.

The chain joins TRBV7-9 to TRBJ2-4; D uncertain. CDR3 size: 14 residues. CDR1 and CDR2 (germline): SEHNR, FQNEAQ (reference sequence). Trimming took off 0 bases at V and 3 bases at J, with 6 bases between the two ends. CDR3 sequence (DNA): TGTGCCAGCAGCTTAGCAGTTGGCAAAAACATTCAGTACTTC. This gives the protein CASSLAVGKNIQYF. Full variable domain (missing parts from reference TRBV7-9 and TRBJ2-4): DTGVSQNPRHKITKRGQNVTFRCDPISEHNRLYWYRQTLGQGPEFLTYFQNEAQLEKSRLLSDRFSAERPKGSFSTLEIQRTEQGDSAMYLCASSLAVGKNIQYFGAGTRLSVL.

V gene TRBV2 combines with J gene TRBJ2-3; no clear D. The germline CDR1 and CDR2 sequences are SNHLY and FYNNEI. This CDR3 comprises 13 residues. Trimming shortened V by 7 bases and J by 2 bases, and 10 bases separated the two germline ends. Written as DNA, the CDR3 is TGTGCCAGCACAGGAACACACACAGATACGCAGTATTTT. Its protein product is CASTGTHTDTQYF.

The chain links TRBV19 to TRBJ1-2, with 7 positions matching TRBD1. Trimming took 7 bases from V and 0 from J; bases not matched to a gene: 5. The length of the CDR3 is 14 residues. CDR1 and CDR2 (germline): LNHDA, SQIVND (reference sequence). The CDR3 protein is CASTEDRTNYGYTF. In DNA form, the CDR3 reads TGTGCCAGTACCGAGGACAGGACTAACTATGGCTACACCTTC.

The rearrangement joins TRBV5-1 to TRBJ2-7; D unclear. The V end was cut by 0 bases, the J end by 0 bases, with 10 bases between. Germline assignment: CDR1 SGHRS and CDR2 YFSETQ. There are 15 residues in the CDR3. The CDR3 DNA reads TGCGCCAGCAGCTTGGCCGTAGGAAGCTCCTACGAGCAGTACTTC. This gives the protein CASSLAVGSSYEQYF.

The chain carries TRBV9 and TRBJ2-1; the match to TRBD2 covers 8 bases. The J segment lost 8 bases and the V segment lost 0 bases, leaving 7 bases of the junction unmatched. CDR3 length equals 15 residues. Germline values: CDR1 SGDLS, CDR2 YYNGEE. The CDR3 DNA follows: TGTGCCAGCAGCGTAGCGGGGGGGCCTGGAGATGAGCAGTTCTTC. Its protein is CASSVAGGPGDEQFF.

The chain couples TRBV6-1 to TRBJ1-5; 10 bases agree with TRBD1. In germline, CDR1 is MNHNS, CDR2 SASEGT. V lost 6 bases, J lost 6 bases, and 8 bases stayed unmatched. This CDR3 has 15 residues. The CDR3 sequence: CASRARQGAGQPQHF. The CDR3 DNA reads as TGTGCCAGCAGGGCGCGACAGGGGGCCGGTCAGCCCCAGCATTTT.

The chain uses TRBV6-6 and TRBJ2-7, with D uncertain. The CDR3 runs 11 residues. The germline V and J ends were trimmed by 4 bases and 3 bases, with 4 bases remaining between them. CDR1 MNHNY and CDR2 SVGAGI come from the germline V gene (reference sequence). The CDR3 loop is CASSSYYEQYF. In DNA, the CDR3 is TGTGCCAGCAGTTCTTACTACGAGCAGTACTTC.

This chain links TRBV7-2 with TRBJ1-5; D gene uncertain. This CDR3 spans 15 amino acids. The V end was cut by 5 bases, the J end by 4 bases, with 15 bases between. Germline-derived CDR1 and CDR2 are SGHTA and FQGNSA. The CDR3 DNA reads TGTGCCAGCAGCCTCAGAGGGATCTGGAATCAGCCCCAGCATTTT. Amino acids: CASSLRGIWNQPQHF.

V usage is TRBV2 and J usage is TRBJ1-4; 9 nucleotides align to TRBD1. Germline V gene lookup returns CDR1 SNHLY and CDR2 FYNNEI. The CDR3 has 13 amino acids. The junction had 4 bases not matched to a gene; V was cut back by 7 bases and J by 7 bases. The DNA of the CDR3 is TGTGCCAGCACGGGACAGGGAAGTGAAAAACTGTTTTTT. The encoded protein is CASTGQGSEKLFF.

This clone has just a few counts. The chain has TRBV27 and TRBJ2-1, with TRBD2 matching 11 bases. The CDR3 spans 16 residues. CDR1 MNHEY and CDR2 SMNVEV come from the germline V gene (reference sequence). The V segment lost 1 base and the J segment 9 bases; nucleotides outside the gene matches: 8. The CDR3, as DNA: TGTGCCAGCAGTTTATTGGCTAGCGGGGGGCCTGGTGAGCAGTTCTTC. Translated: CASSLLASGGPGEQFF.

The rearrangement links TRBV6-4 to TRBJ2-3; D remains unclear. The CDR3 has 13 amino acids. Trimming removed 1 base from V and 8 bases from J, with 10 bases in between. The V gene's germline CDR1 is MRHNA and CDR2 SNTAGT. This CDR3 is CASSDFFGGTQYF. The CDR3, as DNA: TGTGCCAGCAGTGACTTCTTCGGCGGTACGCAGTATTTT.

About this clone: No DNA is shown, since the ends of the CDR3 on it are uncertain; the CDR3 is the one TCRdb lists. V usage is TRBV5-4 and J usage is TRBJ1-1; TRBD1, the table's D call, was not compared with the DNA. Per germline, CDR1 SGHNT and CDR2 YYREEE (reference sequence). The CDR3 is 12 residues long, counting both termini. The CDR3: CASSVGQGNTFF.

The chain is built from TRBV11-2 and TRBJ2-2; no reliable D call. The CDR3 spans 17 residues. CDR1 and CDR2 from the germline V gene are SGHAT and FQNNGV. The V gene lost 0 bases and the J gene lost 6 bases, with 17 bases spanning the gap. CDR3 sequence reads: CASSLDLNRFSAGELFF. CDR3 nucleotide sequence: TGTGCCAGCAGCTTAGATTTGAATAGATTCTCGGCCGGGGAGCTGTTTTTT.

The CDR3 sequence: CAISESLNEKLFF. The CDR3 bases are TGTGCCATCAGTGAGAGTCTAAATGAAAAACTGTTTTTT. This chain joins TRBV10-3 and TRBJ1-4; D remains unclear. This CDR3 is built from 13 residues. V was shortened by 2 bases and J by 5 bases, with 6 bases between the two germline ends. CDR1 is ENHRY and CDR2 is SYGVKD in the germline V gene.

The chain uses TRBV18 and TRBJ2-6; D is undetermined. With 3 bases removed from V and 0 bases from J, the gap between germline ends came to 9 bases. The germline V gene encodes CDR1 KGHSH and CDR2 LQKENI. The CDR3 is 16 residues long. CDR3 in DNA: TGTGCCAGCTCACCCCGATCGGGCTCTGGGGCCAACGTCCTGACTTTC. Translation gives CASSPRSGSGANVLTF.

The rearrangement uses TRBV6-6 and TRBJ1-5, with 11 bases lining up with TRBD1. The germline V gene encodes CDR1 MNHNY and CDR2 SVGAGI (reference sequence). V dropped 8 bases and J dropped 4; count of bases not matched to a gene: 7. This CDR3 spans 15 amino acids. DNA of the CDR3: TGTGCCAGCGAGGACAGGGGGCTAGTAAATCAGCCCCAGCATTTT. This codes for CASEDRGLVNQPQHF.